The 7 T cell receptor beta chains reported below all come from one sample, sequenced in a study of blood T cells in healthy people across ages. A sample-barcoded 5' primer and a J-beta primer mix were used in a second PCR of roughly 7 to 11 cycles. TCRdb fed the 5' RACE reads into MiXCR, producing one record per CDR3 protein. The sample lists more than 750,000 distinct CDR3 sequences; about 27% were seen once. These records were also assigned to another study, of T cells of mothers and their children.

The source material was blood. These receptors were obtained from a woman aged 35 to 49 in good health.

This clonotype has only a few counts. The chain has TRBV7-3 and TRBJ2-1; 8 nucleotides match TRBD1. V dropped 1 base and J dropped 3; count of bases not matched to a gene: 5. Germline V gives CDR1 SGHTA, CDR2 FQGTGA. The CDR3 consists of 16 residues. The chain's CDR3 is CASSLNRQGLYNEQFF. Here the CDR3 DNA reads TGTGCCAGCAGCTTAAACCGACAGGGGCTCTACAATGAGCAGTTCTTC.

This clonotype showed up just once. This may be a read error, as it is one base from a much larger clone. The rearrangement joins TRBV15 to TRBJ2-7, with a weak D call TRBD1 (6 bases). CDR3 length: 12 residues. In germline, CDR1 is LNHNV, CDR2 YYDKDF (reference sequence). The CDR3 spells CATSSGQYEQHF. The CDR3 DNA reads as TGTGCCACCAGCAGTGGACAGTACGAGCAGCACTTC. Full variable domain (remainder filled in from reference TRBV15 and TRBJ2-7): DAMVIQNPRYQVTQFGKPVTLSCSQTLNHNVMYWYQQKSSQAPKLLFHYYDKDFNNEADTPDNFQSRRPNTSFCFLDIRSPGLGDTAMYLCATSSGQYEQHFGPGTRLTVT.

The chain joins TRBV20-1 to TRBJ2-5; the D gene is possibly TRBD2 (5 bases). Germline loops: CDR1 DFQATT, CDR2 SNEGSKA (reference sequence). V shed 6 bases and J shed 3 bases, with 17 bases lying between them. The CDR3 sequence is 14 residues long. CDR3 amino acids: CSALGLSAKETQYF. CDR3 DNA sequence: TGCAGTGCGCTTGGACTCAGCGCCAAAGAGACCCAGTACTTC.

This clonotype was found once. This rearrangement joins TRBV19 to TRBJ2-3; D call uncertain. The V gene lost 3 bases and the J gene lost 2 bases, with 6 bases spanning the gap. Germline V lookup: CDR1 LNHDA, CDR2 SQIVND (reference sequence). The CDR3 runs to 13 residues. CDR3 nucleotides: TGTGCCAGTAGTATCACCGTCACAGATACGCAGTATTTT. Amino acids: CASSITVTDTQYF.

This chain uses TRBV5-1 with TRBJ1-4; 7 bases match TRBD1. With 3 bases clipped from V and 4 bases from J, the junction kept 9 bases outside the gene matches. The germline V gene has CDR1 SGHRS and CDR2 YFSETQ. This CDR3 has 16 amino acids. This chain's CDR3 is CASSYSPGQINEKLFF. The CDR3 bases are TGCGCCAGCAGCTACAGTCCGGGACAGATTAATGAAAAACTGTTTTTT.

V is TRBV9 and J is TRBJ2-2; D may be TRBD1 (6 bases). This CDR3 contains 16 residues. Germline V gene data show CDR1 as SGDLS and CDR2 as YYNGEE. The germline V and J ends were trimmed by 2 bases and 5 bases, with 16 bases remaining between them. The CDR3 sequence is CASSVFTDSRTGELFF. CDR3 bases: TGTGCCAGCAGCGTTTTCACGGACAGCAGGACCGGGGAGCTGTTTTTT.

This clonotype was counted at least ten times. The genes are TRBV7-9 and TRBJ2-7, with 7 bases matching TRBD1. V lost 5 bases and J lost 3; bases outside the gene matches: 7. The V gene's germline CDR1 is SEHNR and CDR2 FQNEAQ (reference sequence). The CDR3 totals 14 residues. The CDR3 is CASSPTGVLYEQYF. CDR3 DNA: TGTGCCAGCAGCCCCACAGGGGTCCTCTACGAGCAGTACTTC.